The rows below give T cell receptor beta chains drawn from one sample of a study of T cells in Graves' hyperthyroidism and ophthalmopathy. TCRdb reanalysed the multiplex PCR reads using MiXCR and keeps one entry per CDR3 protein. The sample carries approximately 690,000 distinct CDR3 sequences, 14% recorded once. The sequenced sample was blood. These receptors were taken from a woman between 45 and 60 years old with Graves' ophthalmopathy. Both conserved end residues are part of each CDR3.

V gene: TRBV7-3; CDR3 protein: CASSFGPNTEAFF
V gene: TRBV6-1; CDR3 protein: CASSYSVASGRFSDTQYF
V gene: TRBV5-1; CDR3 protein: CASSSGTDTQYF
V gene: TRBV15; CDR3 protein: CATSSRRTSGRANEQFF
V gene: TRBV9; CDR3 protein: CASSPASGSWTGELFF
V gene: TRBV9; CDR3 protein: CASSTQGLAGGIIGEQFF
V gene: TRBV28; CDR3 protein: CASSLIGTINAQYF
V gene: TRBV6-1; CDR3 protein: CASNPGPSQPQHF
V gene: TRBV6-1; CDR3 protein: CASSASNTDTQYF
V gene: TRBV20-1; CDR3 protein: CSASNPRDRDEKLFF
V gene: TRBV6-1; CDR3 protein: CASSQPRTSAYEQYF
V gene: TRBV7-9; CDR3 protein: CASSLGGSSGAYEQYF
V gene: TRBV13; CDR3 protein: CASSARLAGASDEQFF
V gene: TRBV27; CDR3 protein: CASSPLGGNSPLHF
V gene: TRBV2; CDR3 protein: CASSFNRDTEAFF
V gene: TRBV20-1; CDR3 protein: CSAEQGYGTEAFF
V gene: TRBV29-1; CDR3 protein: CSVGLSYEQYF
V gene: TRBV28; CDR3 protein: CASSSGQGAGGYTF
V gene: TRBV20-1; CDR3 protein: CSARGGTGKGEAFF
V gene: TRBV13; CDR3 protein: CASRDRETDTQYF
V gene: TRBV6-2/TRBV6-3; CDR3 protein: CASSSRQETQYF
V gene: TRBV29-1; CDR3 protein: CSVGKETQYF
V gene: TRBV30; CDR3 protein: CAWSEGFEQYF
V gene: TRBV10-3; CDR3 protein: CAISQTEGGKETQYF
V gene: TRBV20-1; CDR3 protein: CSARDLKTGIYGYTF
V gene: TRBV19; CDR3 protein: CASSLQSYSNQPQHF
V gene: TRBV5-1; CDR3 protein: CASSLDNRDRGSWTLNTEAFF
V gene: TRBV19; CDR3 protein: CASSIGLYRQGGNQPQHF
V gene: TRBV10-3; CDR3 protein: CAISVLGPRNDYEQYF
V gene: TRBV28; CDR3 protein: CASSLRLTTQYF
V gene: TRBV28; CDR3 protein: CASSPRGGWGYTF
V gene: TRBV2; CDR3 protein: CAIKTPSVGYTF
V gene: TRBV15; CDR3 protein: CATSRDQEGARLLGNQPQHF
V gene: TRBV20-1; CDR3 protein: CSAHSGTSAVEDTQYF
V gene: TRBV28; CDR3 protein: CASSSGQGMNNEQFF
V gene: TRBV20-1; CDR3 protein: CSARDGQPQYF
V gene: TRBV4-3; CDR3 protein: CASSQEGLNVGDTDTQYF